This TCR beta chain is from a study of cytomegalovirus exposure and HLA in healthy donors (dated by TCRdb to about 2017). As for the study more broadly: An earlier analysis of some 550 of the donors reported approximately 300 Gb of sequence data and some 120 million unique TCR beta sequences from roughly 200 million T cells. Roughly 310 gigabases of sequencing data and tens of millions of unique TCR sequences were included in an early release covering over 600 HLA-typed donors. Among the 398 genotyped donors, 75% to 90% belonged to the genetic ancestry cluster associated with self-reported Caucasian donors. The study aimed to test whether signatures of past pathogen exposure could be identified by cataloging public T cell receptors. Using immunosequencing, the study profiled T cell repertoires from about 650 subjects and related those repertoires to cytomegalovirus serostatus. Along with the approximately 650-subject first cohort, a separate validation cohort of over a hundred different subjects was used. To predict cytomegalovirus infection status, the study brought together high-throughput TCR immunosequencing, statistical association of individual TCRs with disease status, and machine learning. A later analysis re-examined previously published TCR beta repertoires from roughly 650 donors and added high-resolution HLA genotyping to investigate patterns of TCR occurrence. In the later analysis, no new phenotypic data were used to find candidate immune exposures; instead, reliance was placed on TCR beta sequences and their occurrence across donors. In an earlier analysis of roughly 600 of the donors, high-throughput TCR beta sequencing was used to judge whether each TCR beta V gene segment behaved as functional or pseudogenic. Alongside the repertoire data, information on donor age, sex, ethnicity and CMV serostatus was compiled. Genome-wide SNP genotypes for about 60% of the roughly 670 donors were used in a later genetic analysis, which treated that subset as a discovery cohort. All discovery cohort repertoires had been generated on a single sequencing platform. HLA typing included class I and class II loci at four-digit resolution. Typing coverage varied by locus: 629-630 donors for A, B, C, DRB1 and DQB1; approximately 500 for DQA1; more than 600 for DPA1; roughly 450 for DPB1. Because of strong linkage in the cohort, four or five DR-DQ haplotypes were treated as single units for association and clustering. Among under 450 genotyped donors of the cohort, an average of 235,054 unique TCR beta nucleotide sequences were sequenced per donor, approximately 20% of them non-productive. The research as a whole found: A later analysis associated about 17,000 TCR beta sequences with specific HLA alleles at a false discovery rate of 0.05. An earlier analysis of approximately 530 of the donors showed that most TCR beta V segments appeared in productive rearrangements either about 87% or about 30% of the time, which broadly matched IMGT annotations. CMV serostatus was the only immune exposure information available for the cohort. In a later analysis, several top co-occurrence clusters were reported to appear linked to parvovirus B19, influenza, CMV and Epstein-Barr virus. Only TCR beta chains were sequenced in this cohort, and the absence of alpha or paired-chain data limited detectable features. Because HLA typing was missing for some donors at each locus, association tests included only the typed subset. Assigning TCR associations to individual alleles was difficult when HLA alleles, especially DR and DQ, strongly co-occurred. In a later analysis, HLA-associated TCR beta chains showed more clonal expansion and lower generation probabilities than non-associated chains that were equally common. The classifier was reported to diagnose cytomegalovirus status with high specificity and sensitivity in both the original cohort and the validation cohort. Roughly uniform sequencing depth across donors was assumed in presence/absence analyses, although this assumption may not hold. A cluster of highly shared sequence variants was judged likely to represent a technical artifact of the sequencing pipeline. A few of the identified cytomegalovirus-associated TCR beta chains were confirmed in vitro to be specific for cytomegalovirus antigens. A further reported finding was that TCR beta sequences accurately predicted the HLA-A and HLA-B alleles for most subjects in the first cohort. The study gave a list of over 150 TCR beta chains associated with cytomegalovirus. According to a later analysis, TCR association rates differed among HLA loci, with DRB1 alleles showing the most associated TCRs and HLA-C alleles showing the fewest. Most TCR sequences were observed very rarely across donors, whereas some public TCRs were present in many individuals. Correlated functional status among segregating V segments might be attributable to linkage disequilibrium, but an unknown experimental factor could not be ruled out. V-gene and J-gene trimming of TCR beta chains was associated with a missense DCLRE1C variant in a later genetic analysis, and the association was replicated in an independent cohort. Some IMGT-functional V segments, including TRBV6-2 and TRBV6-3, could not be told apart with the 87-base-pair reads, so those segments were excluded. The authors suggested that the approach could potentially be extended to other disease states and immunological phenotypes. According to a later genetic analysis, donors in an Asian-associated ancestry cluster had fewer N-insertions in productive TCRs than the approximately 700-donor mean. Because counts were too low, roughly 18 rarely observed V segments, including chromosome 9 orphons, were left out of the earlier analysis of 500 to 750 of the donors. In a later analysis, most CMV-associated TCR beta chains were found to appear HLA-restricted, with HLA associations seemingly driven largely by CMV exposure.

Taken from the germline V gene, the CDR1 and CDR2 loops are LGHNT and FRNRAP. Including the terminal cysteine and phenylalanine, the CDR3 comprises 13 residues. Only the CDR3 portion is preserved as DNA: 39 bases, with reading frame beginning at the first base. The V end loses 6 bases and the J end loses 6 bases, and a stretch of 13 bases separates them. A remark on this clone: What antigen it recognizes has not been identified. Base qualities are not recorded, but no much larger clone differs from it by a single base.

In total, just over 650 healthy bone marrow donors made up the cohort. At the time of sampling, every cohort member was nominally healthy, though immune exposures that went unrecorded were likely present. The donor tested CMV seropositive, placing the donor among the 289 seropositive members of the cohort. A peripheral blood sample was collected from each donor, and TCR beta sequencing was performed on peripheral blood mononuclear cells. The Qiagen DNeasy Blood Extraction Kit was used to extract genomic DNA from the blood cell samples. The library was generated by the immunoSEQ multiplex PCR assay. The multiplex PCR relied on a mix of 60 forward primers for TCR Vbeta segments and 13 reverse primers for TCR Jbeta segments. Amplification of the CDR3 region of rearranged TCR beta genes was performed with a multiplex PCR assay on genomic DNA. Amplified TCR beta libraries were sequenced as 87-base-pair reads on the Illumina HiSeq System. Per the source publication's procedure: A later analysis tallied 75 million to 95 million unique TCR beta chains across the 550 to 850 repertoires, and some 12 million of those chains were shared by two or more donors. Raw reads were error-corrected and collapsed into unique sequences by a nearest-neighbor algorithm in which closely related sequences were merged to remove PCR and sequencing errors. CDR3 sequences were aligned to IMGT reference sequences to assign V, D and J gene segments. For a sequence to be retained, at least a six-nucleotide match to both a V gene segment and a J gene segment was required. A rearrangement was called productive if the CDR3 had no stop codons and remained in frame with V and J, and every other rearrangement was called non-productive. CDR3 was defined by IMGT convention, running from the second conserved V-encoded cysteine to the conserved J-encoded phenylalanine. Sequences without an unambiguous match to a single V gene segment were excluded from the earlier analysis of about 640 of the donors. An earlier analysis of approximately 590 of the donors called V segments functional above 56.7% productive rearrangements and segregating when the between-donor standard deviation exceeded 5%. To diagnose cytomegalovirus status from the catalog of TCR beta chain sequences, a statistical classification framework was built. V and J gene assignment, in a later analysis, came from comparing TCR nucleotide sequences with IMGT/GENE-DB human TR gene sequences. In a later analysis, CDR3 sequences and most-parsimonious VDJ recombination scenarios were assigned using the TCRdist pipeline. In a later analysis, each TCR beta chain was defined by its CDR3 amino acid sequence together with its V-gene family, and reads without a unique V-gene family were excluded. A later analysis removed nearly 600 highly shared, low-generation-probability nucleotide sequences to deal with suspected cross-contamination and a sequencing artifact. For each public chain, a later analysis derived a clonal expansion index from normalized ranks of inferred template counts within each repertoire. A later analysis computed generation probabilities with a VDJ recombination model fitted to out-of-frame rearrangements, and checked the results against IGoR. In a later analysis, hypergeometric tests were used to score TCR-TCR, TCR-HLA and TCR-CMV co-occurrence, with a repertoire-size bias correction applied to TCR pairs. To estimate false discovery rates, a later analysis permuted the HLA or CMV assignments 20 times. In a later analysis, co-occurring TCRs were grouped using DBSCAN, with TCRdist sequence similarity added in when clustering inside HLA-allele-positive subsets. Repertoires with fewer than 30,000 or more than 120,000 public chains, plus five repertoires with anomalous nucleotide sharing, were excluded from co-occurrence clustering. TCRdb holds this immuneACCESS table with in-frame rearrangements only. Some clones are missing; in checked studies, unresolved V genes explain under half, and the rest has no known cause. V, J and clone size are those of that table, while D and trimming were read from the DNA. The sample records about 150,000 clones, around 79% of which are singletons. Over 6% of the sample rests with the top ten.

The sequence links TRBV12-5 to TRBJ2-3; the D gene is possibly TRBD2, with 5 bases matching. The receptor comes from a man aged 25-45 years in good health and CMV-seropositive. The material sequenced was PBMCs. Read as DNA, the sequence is TGTGCTAGTGGCCGCACTGAGGGCGATACGCAGTATTTT. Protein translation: CASGRTEGDTQYF.